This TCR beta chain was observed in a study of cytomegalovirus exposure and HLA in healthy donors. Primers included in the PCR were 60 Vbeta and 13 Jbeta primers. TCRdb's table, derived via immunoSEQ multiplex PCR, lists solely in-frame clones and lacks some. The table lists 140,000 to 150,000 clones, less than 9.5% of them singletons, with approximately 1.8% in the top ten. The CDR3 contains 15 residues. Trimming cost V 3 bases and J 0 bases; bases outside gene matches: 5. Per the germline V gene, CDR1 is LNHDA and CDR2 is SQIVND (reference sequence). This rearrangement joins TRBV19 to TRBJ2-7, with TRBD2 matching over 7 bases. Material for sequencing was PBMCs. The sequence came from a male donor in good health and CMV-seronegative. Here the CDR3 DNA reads TGTGCCAGTAGTATCCTTGGCGGGGGCTCCTACGAGCAGTACTTC. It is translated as CASSILGGGSYEQYF.